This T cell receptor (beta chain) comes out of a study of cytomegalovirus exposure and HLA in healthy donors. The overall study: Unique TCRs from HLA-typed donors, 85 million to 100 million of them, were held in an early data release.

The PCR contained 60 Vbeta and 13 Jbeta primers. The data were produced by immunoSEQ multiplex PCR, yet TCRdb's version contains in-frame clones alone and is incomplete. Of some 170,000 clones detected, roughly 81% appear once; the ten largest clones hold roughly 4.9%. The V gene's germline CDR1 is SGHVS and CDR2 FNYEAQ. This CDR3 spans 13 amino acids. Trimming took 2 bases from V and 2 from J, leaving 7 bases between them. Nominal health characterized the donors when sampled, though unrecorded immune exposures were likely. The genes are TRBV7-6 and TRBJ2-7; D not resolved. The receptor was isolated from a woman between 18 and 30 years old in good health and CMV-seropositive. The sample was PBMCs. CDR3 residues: CASSLTATYEQYF. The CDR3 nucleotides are TGTGCCAGCAGCTTAACAGCTACCTACGAGCAGTACTTC.